The clone carrying this T cell receptor (beta chain) has ten or more counts. Its target is not known. This entry belongs to a study of regulatory T cells in long-lasting Graves disease. Study-wide results and caveats: New patients shared 750 to 1,000 public clonotypes, fewer than the roughly 2,600 shared by persistent patients. Persistent Graves' disease cases displayed lower TCR diversity than newly diagnosed ones.

V was cut by 6 bases and J by 4 bases, with 9 bases left in between. The CDR3 is 13 residues long. CDR1 and CDR2 (germline): MNHNS, SASEGT. With iRepertoire HTBI primers and Arm-PCR of CDR3 regions, TCR beta libraries were built. TCRdb processed the multiplex PCR reads anew with MiXCR; each CDR3 protein has one entry. Of approximately 310,000 distinct CDR3 sequences listed, over 15% are singletons. Time point described: newly diagnosed GD, antithyroid drugs for less than 3 months. With RNA extracted from PBMCs as input, the TCR library was made. Diagnosis followed American Thyroid Association guidelines for Graves' disease. An endocrinology unit in Xi'an, China, supplied the patients.

The J gene is TRBJ1-4, the V gene TRBV6-1; perhaps TRBD1 as D (6 bases). The sequence came from a female donor with Graves disease. The sample was peripheral blood mononuclear cells (PBMCs), taken at new diagnosis, from a patient treated with antithyroid drugs. CDR3 in DNA: TGTGCCAGCAGCGGACAGAGTAATGAAAAACTGTTTTTT. Residues: CASSGQSNEKLFF.